Shown below are 19 T cell receptor beta chains from a single sample sequenced in a study of vaccination and CD4 T cells after COVID-19 (dated by TCRdb to the early 2020s). Library preparation used PCR. The run used an Illumina iSeq 100. DNA from cultured CD4+ T cells was subjected to TCR sequencing with the Oncomine TCR Beta short-read assay at the Johns Hopkins FTIC core. TCRdb reworked the public reads: Q25 trimming with fastp, MiXCR clone assembly, productive beta chains retained. For every CDR3 protein sequence, its rows merge into one entry that carries the most common genes and DNA. Recorded for this sample are approximately 21,000 distinct CDR3 sequences; 35% to 50% of them occurred a single time. Over 8% of the sample rests with the top ten. This sample's treatment or condition label indicates: approximately 9-day PBMC culture with coronavirus spike peptide pools or control peptides (ViraFEST assay).

The antigens of these receptors remain unknown. This specimen consisted of CD4+ T cells from blood, cultured in vitro, obtained after SARS-CoV-2 vaccination. The receptor set was obtained from a human donor who had recovered from COVID-19.

J is TRBJ1-6 and V is TRBV27; D uncertain. Trimming took off 5 bases at V and 9 bases at J, with 20 bases between the two ends. This CDR3 comprises 16 residues. Per germline, CDR1 MNHEY and CDR2 SMNVEV (reference sequence). The CDR3 DNA follows: TGTGCCAGCAGTCCACTCCCTTCCCAACGGGGTTCACCCCTCCACTTT. Translated, it gives CASSPLPSQRGSPLHF.

CDR3 DNA: TGTGCCAGCAGTGGTGGACAGGGGGTCTTACCAAATGAAAAACTGTTTTTT. This encodes CASSGGQGVLPNEKLFF. This chain links TRBV28 with TRBJ1-4; 10 nucleotides match TRBD1. The trim removed 5 bases at V and 5 bases at J, leaving 11 bases unmatched. CDR1 is MDHEN and CDR2 is SYDVKM in the germline V gene. The CDR3 extends over 17 amino acids.

The CDR3 coding sequence is TGTGCCAGCAGCCGCAACAGGGGTGGCGAGACCCAGTACTTC. This codes for CASSRNRGGETQYF. The chain employs TRBV7-7 and TRBJ2-5; 7 bases align to TRBD1. V was clipped by 5 bases and J by 5 bases; unmatched bases: 8. Germline assignment: CDR1 SSHAT and CDR2 FNYEAQ (reference sequence). CDR3 length equals 14 residues.

This clonotype was seen a few times. An end of the junction does not agree with germline; a read error may underlie this. V and J are TRBV7-9 and TRBJ1-1; TRBD1 aligns across 8 bases. The CDR3 spans 15 residues. Germline lookup yields CDR1 SEHNR and CDR2 FQNEAQ (reference sequence). CDR3 coding DNA: TGTGCCAGCAGCTTGACAGGGGCCGTGAACACTGAAGCTTTTTTT. Translation gives CASSLTGAVNTEAFF.

This chain links TRBV6-1 with TRBJ1-5; TRBD1 is a possible D gene (5 bases). The V gene lost 2 bases and the J gene lost 3 bases, with 11 bases spanning the gap. This CDR3 contains 15 residues. The germline V gene encodes CDR1 MNHNS and CDR2 SASEGT. The CDR3: CASSEYGTANQPQHF. CDR3 nucleotides: TGTGCCAGCAGTGAATATGGGACGGCCAATCAGCCCCAGCATTTT.

This rearrangement joins TRBV19 to TRBJ2-2; D tentatively fits TRBD1 or TRBD2 (5 bases each). This CDR3 spans 15 amino acids. The ends were cut back, 1 base at V and 3 bases at J, with 9 bases in the middle. CDR1 and CDR2 from the germline V gene are LNHDA and SQIVND (reference sequence). The CDR3 sequence: CASSIGGVDTGELFF. DNA for the CDR3: TGTGCCAGTAGTATAGGAGGGGTTGACACCGGGGAGCTGTTTTTT.

The rearrangement joins TRBV15 to TRBJ1-2, with a possible D match to TRBD1 (5 bases). Per germline, CDR1 LNHNV and CDR2 YYDKDF (reference sequence). Trimming took off 1 base at V and 1 base at J, with 7 bases between the two ends. The CDR3 extends over 14 amino acids. CDR3 sequence: CATSRGGDNYGYTF. The CDR3 region has the DNA TGTGCCACCAGCAGAGGAGGGGATAACTATGGCTACACCTTC.

V and J are TRBV15 and TRBJ2-2; D is uncertain. There are 14 residues in the CDR3. Germline V gene sequence: CDR1 LNHNV, CDR2 YYDKDF (reference sequence). Between the trimmed V and J ends, which lost 0 bases and 5 bases, there was a span of 7 bases. CDR3: CATSRDPQTGELFF. The CDR3 DNA is TGTGCCACCAGCAGAGATCCCCAAACCGGGGAGCTGTTTTTT.

The sample holds one count of this clonotype. The chain employs TRBV9 and TRBJ2-7, with D maybe TRBD2 (6 bases). Germline V gene sequence: CDR1 SGDLS, CDR2 YYNGEE. This CDR3 region has 15 residues. The germline V and J ends were trimmed by 2 bases and 0 bases, with 12 bases remaining between them. CDR3 region: CASSVQAGSSYEQYF. CDR3 sequence (DNA): TGTGCCAGCAGCGTGCAGGCGGGAAGCTCCTACGAGCAGTACTTC. Together with reference TRBV9 and TRBJ2-7, the CDR3 gives the full variable domain: DSGVTQTPKHLITATGQRVTLRCSPRSGDLSVYWYQQSLDQGLQFLIQYYNGEERAKGNILERFSAQQFPDLHSELNLSSLELGDSALYFCASSVQAGSSYEQYFGPGTRLTVT.

For the CDR3, the DNA is TGTGCCAGCAGCCCTAAACTAGTATCACCGCAAGAGACCCAGTACTTC. This gives the protein CASSPKLVSPQETQYF. The chain uses TRBV11-2 and TRBJ2-5; maybe TRBD2 (5 bases). Trimming stripped 5 bases from V and 2 bases from J, with 18 bases between. This CDR3 region has 16 residues. CDR1 is SGHAT and CDR2 is FQNNGV in the germline V gene. The whole variable domain, filled in from reference TRBV11-2 and TRBJ2-5, reads EAGVAQSPRYKIIEKRQSVAFWCNPISGHATLYWYQQILGQGPKLLIQFQNNGVVDDSQLPKDRFSAERLKGVDSTLKIQPAKLEDSAVYLCASSPKLVSPQETQYFGPGTRLLVL.

The CDR3 here is CASRRTGYGYTF. The DNA for the CDR3 is TGTGCCAGTCGCCGGACAGGGTATGGCTACACCTTC. The rearrangement joins TRBV19 to TRBJ1-2, with 8 bases matching TRBD1. The CDR3 covers 12 residues. Per the germline V gene, CDR1 is LNHDA and CDR2 is SQIVND (reference sequence). V was pared by 8 bases and J by 5 bases, with 4 bases of the junction left unmatched.

This sequence joins TRBV20-1 and TRBJ1-3; D is uncertain. V lost 5 bases and J lost 0, with 14 bases in between. The germline CDR1 and CDR2 sequences are DFQATT and SNEGSKA (reference sequence). The CDR3 has 15 amino acids. CDR3 bases: TGCAGTGCTGCCCTTGACGTCCGCTCTGGAAACACCATATATTTT. Translated: CSAALDVRSGNTIYF.

This clonotype qualifies as medium-sized. The rearrangement links TRBV7-2 to TRBJ2-7; D is unclear. This CDR3 region has 13 residues. The V and J ends lost 6 bases and 2 bases respectively, with 11 bases between them. Germline-derived CDR1 and CDR2 are SGHTA and FQGNSA. The CDR3 DNA is TGTGCCAGCAGGAGGACCCCTGCCTACGAGCAGTACTTC. It is translated as CASRRTPAYEQYF. Based on the CDR3 plus reference TRBV7-2 and TRBJ2-7, the full variable domain is GAGVSQSPSNKVTEKGKDVELRCDPISGHTALYWYRQSLGQGLEFLIYFQGNSAPDKSGLPSDRFSAERTGGSVSTLTIQRTQQEDSAVYLCASRRTPAYEQYFGPGTRLTVT.

The chain joins TRBV28 to TRBJ1-5, with a possible D match to TRBD1 (6 bases). V was clipped by 3 bases and J by 4 bases, with 16 bases between them. There are 16 residues in the CDR3. Germline assignment: CDR1 MDHEN and CDR2 SYDVKM. Written as DNA, the CDR3 is TGTGCCAGCAGTTTGCCCGGGGGCGTGGGTAATCAGCCCCAGCATTTT. Translation gives CASSLPGGVGNQPQHF.

The chain combines TRBV5-3 with TRBJ1-2; 10 bases are shared with TRBD1. TRBV5-3 belongs to the ORF category, with a function that is uncertain. This CDR3 has 13 amino acids. The junction had 5 bases not matched to a gene; V was cut back by 4 bases and J by 8 bases. The CDR3 spells CARSVGQGEGYTF. In nucleotides, the CDR3 is TGTGCCAGAAGCGTAGGACAGGGGGAAGGCTACACCTTC.

The chain recombines TRBV7-2 with TRBJ1-2; D ambiguous. From germline, CDR1 is SGHTA and CDR2 FQGNSA. Trimming shortened V by 5 bases and J by 0 bases, and 10 bases separated the two germline ends. This CDR3 contains 14 residues. The CDR3 DNA is TGTGCCAGCAGCCCGGGGATAGCTAACTATGGCTACACCTTC. This encodes CASSPGIANYGYTF. Based on the CDR3 plus reference TRBV7-2 and TRBJ1-2, the full variable domain is GAGVSQSPSNKVTEKGKDVELRCDPISGHTALYWYRQSLGQGLEFLIYFQGNSAPDKSGLPSDRFSAERTGGSVSTLTIQRTQQEDSAVYLCASSPGIANYGYTFGSGTRLTVV.

This clonotype was detected only a few times. The chain uses TRBV6-5 and TRBJ1-1; D perhaps matches TRBD1 (6 bases). The germline V and J ends were trimmed by 4 bases and 5 bases, with 14 bases remaining between them. This CDR3 has 14 amino acids. Germline V gives CDR1 MNHEY, CDR2 SVGAGI. The CDR3 region has the DNA TGTGCCAGCAGTTTCCGAGGGGGGCAGACTGAAGCTTTCTTT. Protein sequence: CASSFRGGQTEAFF.

J is TRBJ1-2 and V is TRBV7-2, with D perhaps matching TRBD1 (6 bases). V shed 5 bases and J shed 2 bases, with 15 bases lying between them. Germline values: CDR1 SGHTA, CDR2 FQGNSA. The CDR3 spans 15 residues. CDR3 region: CASSLRQRGNYGYTF. The CDR3 nucleotides are TGTGCCAGCAGCCTAAGACAGAGGGGGAACTATGGCTACACCTTC.

V usage is TRBV28 and J usage is TRBJ1-5; D perhaps matches TRBD1 (5 bases). CDR1 is MDHEN and CDR2 is SYDVKM in the germline V gene. This CDR3 spans 17 amino acids. Trimming left V 6 bases short and J 0 bases short, with 18 bases between. The CDR3 nucleotides read TGTGCCAGCAGCTTACTAAGGACATTTTTTAGCAATCAGCCCCAGCATTTT. Amino acid sequence: CASSLLRTFFSNQPQHF.